Listed here are 19 T cell receptor beta chains from one sample, sequenced in a study of early T cells in non-severe SARS-CoV-2 infection. TCRdb ran MiXCR on the 5' RACE reads and lists one entry per CDR3 protein. The sample carries 70,000 to 85,000 distinct CDR3 sequences, roughly an eighth recorded once. The material sequenced was whole blood. These receptors originate from an adult who was a healthcare worker with PCR-confirmed SARS-CoV-2 infection or an uninfected control (not recorded which).

The chain carries TRBV27 and TRBJ1-1; D possibly corresponds to TRBD1 (5 bases). Trimming took off 1 base at V and 5 bases at J, with 8 bases between the two ends. This CDR3 spans 13 amino acids. Germline V CDR1 and CDR2: MNHEY, SMNVEV (reference sequence). DNA for the CDR3: TGTGCCAGCAGTTTATTTTCAGGGACTGAAGCTTTCTTT. Protein sequence: CASSLFSGTEAFF.

This clonotype was picked up a small number of times. The chain couples TRBV18 to TRBJ2-6; no definite D call. With 2 bases removed from V and 2 bases from J, the gap between germline ends came to 7 bases. The CDR3 spans 15 residues. Germline CDR1 is KGHSH and CDR2 is LQKENI. This CDR3 is CASSPAPAGANVLTF. In nucleotides, the CDR3 is TGTGCCAGCTCACCAGCCCCGGCTGGGGCCAACGTCCTGACTTTC.

Judged by abundance, this clonotype is medium-sized. The chain joins TRBV6-6 to TRBJ1-5; TRBD1 agrees at 8 bases. CDR1 is MNHNY and CDR2 is SVGAGI in the germline V gene (reference sequence). J lost 4 bases, V lost 2 bases, and 7 bases had no gene match. This CDR3 is built from 16 residues. CDR3 in DNA: TGTGCCAGCAGTTACCAGAGGACAGGGCGAAATCAGCCCCAGCATTTT. Its protein product is CASSYQRTGRNQPQHF.

This clonotype was counted many times. The chain uses TRBV7-2 and TRBJ2-7, with D possibly matching TRBD2 (6 bases). Per the germline V gene, CDR1 is SGHTA and CDR2 is FQGNSA. The V end was cut by 3 bases, the J end by 4 bases, with 13 bases between. CDR3 size: 14 residues. This CDR3 is CASSLRDSPYEQYF. The DNA for the CDR3 is TGTGCCAGCAGCTTGCGGGACTCCCCATACGAGCAGTACTTC.

This clonotype was observed a few times. This chain links TRBV20-1 with TRBJ2-3; tentative D call: TRBD2 (5 bases). Germline CDR1 DFQATT, CDR2 SNEGSKA (reference sequence). The length of the CDR3 is 13 residues. V lost 6 bases and J lost 2, with 12 bases in between. CDR3 region: CSAIKRTTDTQYF. The CDR3 DNA reads TGCAGTGCCATTAAGCGGACCACAGATACGCAGTATTTT.

This clonotype was counted only a few times. One end of the junction does not line up with germline, which may come from a read error. V and J are TRBV14 and TRBJ2-4; unclear D gene. CDR1 and CDR2 from the germline V gene are SGHDN and FVKESK. The CDR3 is made up of 12 amino acids. This CDR3 reads CANSQPGNIQYF. CDR3 nucleotide sequence: TGTGCCAACAGCCAACCTGGGAACATTCAGTACTTC. The whole variable domain, remainder taken from reference TRBV14 and TRBJ2-4, is EAGVTQFPSHSVIEKGQTVTLRCDPISGHDNLYWYRRVMGKEIKFLLHFVKESKQDESGMPNNRFLAERTGGTYSTLKVQPAELEDSGVYFCANSQPGNIQYFGAGTRLSVL.

This chain links TRBV12-3 or TRBV12-4 with TRBJ2-3; 7 positions match TRBD2. V lost 7 bases, J lost 3 bases, and 7 bases stayed unmatched. This CDR3 is built from 14 residues. The CDR3 bases are TGTGCCAGCACCATTACTAGCGAGACAGATACGCAGTATTTT. Protein sequence: CASTITSETDTQYF.

This clonotype was counted ten times or more. The rearrangement uses TRBV5-6 and TRBJ1-6, with D tentatively TRBD1 (5 bases). CDR1 is SGHDT, CDR2 YYEEEE, per germline. The V end was cut by 0 bases, the J end by 10 bases, with 11 bases between. The CDR3 loop spans 14 amino acids. Here the CDR3 reads CASSLEGYRSPLHF. In nucleotides, the CDR3 is TGTGCCAGCAGCTTGGAGGGGTACCGATCACCCCTCCACTTT.

This rearrangement joins TRBV5-1 to TRBJ2-5, with 8 bases that match TRBD1. The V and J ends lost 3 bases and 3 bases, in that order; junction bases with no gene match: 7. CDR1 and CDR2 from the germline V gene are SGHRS and YFSETQ. CDR3 length: 15 residues. The DNA for the CDR3 is TGCGCCAGCAGCTCAGGGGGCTCGGGCGAAGAGACCCAGTACTTC. It yields the protein CASSSGGSGEETQYF.

This clonotype was found a few times. The chain carries TRBV6-1 and TRBJ2-5; perhaps TRBD1 as D (6 bases). Germline-derived CDR1 and CDR2 are MNHNS and SASEGT. This CDR3 is built from 14 residues. The V and J ends lost 6 bases and 0 bases respectively, with 11 bases between them. The CDR3, as DNA: TGTGCCAGCAGCACGACAGGAAACCAAGAGACCCAGTACTTC. Translation gives CASSTTGNQETQYF.

The chain employs TRBV9 and TRBJ2-3, with no clear D. The V and J ends lost 4 bases and 2 bases respectively, with 11 bases between them. The germline CDR1 and CDR2 sequences are SGDLS and YYNGEE. CDR3 length equals 14 residues. The CDR3 is CASSFQLFTDTQYF. DNA for the CDR3: TGTGCCAGCAGCTTTCAACTCTTCACAGATACGCAGTATTTT.

This clonotype came up a few times. The chain has TRBV3-1 and TRBJ1-5, with D hard to call. CDR1 LGHDT and CDR2 YNNKEL come from the germline V gene (reference sequence). The CDR3 sequence is 15 residues long. The V gene lost 1 base and the J gene lost 2 bases, with 9 bases spanning the gap. The CDR3 nucleotides are TGTGCCAGCAGCCAAGGTAACAGTGGCAATCAGCCCCAGCATTTT. The encoded protein is CASSQGNSGNQPQHF.

The rearrangement joins TRBV6-6 to TRBJ1-4; D may be TRBD1 (6 bases). There are 13 residues in the CDR3. The germline V and J ends were trimmed by 7 bases and 8 bases, with 14 bases remaining between them. Germline values: CDR1 MNHNY, CDR2 SVGAGI (reference sequence). The CDR3 reads CASKGGAGEKLFF. For the CDR3, the DNA is TGTGCCAGCAAGGGGGGCGCAGGGGAAAAACTGTTTTTT.

This clonotype was observed many times. The chain joins TRBV10-3 to TRBJ2-6; tentative D call: TRBD1 (6 bases). CDR1 and CDR2 from the germline V gene are ENHRY and SYGVKD. V was trimmed by 6 bases and J by 2 bases, leaving 14 bases between them. The CDR3 consists of 16 residues. DNA of the CDR3: TGTGCCATCAGCTACATACAGGGAGCTGGGGCCAACGTCCTGACTTTC. Its translation: CAISYIQGAGANVLTF.

The genes are TRBV10-3 and TRBJ1-6; 8 bases match TRBD1. Looked up from germline, CDR1 is ENHRY and CDR2 is SYGVKD. V was clipped by 10 bases and J by 8 bases; unmatched bases: 7. There are 13 residues in the CDR3. The CDR3 sequence: CATSEDRDSPLHF. Here the CDR3 DNA reads TGTGCCACGTCTGAGGACAGGGATTCACCCCTCCACTTT.

The chain is built from TRBV7-9 and TRBJ1-1; 8 nucleotides line up with TRBD1. Germline CDR1 and CDR2: SEHNR and FQNEAQ (reference sequence). This CDR3 is built from 16 residues. The junction had 15 bases not matched to a gene; V was cut back by 7 bases and J by 5 bases. CDR3 nucleotide sequence: TGTGCCAGCACCCGAGGGCCAGGGGGCCTGTTAACTGAAGCTTTCTTT. It is translated as CASTRGPGGLLTEAFF. Drawing the rest from reference TRBV7-9 and TRBJ1-1, the complete variable domain is DTGVSQNPRHKITKRGQNVTFRCDPISEHNRLYWYRQTLGQGPEFLTYFQNEAQLEKSRLLSDRFSAERPKGSFSTLEIQRTEQGDSAMYLCASTRGPGGLLTEAFFGQGTRLTVV.

This clonotype was counted a few times. The rearrangement links TRBV5-4 to TRBJ1-2; D remains unclear. The V end was cut by 0 bases, the J end by 4 bases, with 7 bases between. The CDR3 runs 13 residues. Germline-derived CDR1 and CDR2 are SGHNT and YYREEE (reference sequence). The CDR3 region is CASSLVQSYGYTF. The DNA of the CDR3 is TGTGCCAGCAGCTTGGTACAGAGCTATGGCTACACCTTC.

The gene calls are TRBV11-2 and TRBJ2-5, with a tentative D call TRBD2 (6 bases). The CDR3 sequence is 16 residues long. The germline V gene has CDR1 SGHAT and CDR2 FQNNGV. V lost 6 bases and J 0 bases, leaving 17 bases between the germline ends. In DNA, the CDR3 is TGTGCCAGCAGTTCCGGGGACTTACAGTACCAAGAGACCCAGTACTTC. Its translation: CASSSGDLQYQETQYF.

V usage is TRBV10-3 and J usage is TRBJ2-5; no firm D call. Germline V gives CDR1 ENHRY, CDR2 SYGVKD. Between the trimmed V and J ends, which lost 2 bases and 4 bases, there was a span of 8 bases. The CDR3 has 13 residues. In DNA, the CDR3 is TGTGCCATCAGTGAGAGACAACTAGAGACCCAGTACTTC. This translates into CAISERQLETQYF.